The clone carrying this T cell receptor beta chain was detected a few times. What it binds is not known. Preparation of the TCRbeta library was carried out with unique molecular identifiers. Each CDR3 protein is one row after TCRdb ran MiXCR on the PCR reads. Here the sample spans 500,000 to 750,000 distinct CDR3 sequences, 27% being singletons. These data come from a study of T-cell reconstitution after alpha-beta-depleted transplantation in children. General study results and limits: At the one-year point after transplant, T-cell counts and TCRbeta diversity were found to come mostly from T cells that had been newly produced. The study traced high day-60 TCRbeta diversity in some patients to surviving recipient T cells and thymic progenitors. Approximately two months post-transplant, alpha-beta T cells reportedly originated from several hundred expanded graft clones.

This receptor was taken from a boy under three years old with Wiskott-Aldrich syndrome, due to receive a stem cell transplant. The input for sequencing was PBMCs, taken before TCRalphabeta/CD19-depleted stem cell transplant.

CDR3 sequence reads: CASNPTGGTGELFF. The CDR3, as DNA: TGTGCCAGCAACCCGACAGGGGGCACCGGGGAGCTGTTTTTT. The chain combines TRBV12-3 or TRBV12-4 with TRBJ2-2, with 9 bases identical to TRBD1. V gave up 7 bases and J gave up 4 bases; unmatched junction bases: 4. The CDR3 covers 14 residues.